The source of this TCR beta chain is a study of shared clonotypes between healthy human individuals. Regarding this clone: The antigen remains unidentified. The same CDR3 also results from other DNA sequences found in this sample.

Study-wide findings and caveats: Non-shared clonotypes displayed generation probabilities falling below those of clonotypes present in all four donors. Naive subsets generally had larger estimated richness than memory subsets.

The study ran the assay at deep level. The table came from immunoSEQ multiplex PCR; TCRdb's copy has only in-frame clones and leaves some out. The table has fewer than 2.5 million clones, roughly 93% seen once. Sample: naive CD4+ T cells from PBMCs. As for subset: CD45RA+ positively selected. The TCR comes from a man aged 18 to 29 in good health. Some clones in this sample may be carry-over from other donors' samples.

The CDR3 DNA reads TGTGCCAGCAGTTTGCTCACCGGGGAGCTGTTTTTT. Translated, it gives CASSLLTGELFF. The V call is TRBV28, the J call TRBJ2-2, with unresolved D. V dropped 3 bases and J dropped 4 bases, with 3 bases sitting between them. The CDR3 has 12 residues. Germline-derived CDR1 and CDR2 are MDHEN and SYDVKM.